The 25 T cell receptor beta chains below were found in one sample sequenced in a study of CD8+ T cells in alopecia areata. Sequencing relied on a cDNA template that was reverse transcribed from extracted RNA. Profiling relied on immunoSEQ multiplex PCR, and the TCRdb table lists in-frame clones only, not all of them. This table has approximately 13,000 clones, over 50% appearing once. For about 5 of the biomarker-study patients, the CD4+ cells were further sorted so as to obtain CD25+CD127- cells. The sample consisted of CD4+ Tregs sorted from blood. The receptor source for this set is a human donor with alopecia areata.

This clone appeared once. The chain recombines TRBV5-1 with TRBJ1-1; D is ambiguous. The V gene lost 4 bases and the J gene lost 0 bases, with 10 bases spanning the gap. The CDR3 spans 14 residues. Germline V lookup: CDR1 SGHRS, CDR2 YFSETQ. The DNA for the CDR3 is TGCGCCAGCAGCCCCGACGGGCTGAACACTGAAGCTTTCTTT. This translates into CASSPDGLNTEAFF.

The count of this clone is one. The V gene is TRBV7-9, the J gene TRBJ2-1, with 11 bases matching TRBD2. CDR3 length: 16 residues. Germline V gene lookup returns CDR1 SEHNR and CDR2 FQNEAQ (reference sequence). Unmatched junction bases numbered 8, after V lost 1 base and J lost 9 bases. As DNA, the CDR3 is TGTGCCAGCAGCTTAGGAGGATCTAGCGGGGGGAGTGAGCAGTTCTTC. Translated: CASSLGGSSGGSEQFF.

This chain joins TRBV5-1 and TRBJ2-4; D is unresolved. V shed 4 bases and J shed 0 bases, with 11 bases lying between them. CDR1 is SGHRS and CDR2 is YFSETQ in the germline V gene. This CDR3 has 15 amino acids. CDR3 region: CASSQTSLAKNIQYF. The CDR3, as DNA: TGCGCCAGCAGCCAGACGTCCCTAGCCAAAAACATTCAGTACTTC.

The chain couples TRBV14 to TRBJ2-3; D uncertain. The CDR3 sequence is 14 residues long. Trimming took 4 bases from V and 5 from J, leaving 13 bases between them. Germline CDR1 SGHDN, CDR2 FVKESK. The CDR3 sequence: CASSPVSLLDTQYF. The CDR3 DNA reads TGTGCCAGCAGCCCAGTATCCCTTTTAGATACGCAGTATTTT.

The chain has TRBV10-3 and TRBJ1-1, with D possibly matching TRBD1 (5 bases). Trimming stripped 4 bases from V and 1 base from J, with 10 bases between. The germline gives CDR1 ENHRY, CDR2 SYGVKD. The CDR3 has 14 residues. CDR3 protein: CAISVDRGNTEAFF. As DNA, the CDR3 is TGTGCCATCAGTGTAGATAGGGGGAACACTGAAGCTTTCTTT.

This sequence joins TRBV7-6 and TRBJ2-5; D gene ambiguous. V was cut by 5 bases and J by 5 bases, with 12 bases left in between. The germline gives CDR1 SGHVS, CDR2 FNYEAQ. The CDR3 is 13 amino acids. The CDR3 DNA reads TGTGCCAGCAGCGCCGACCCGAGGGAGACCCAGTACTTC. Amino acids: CASSADPRETQYF.

The V gene is TRBV27, the J gene TRBJ2-3; 9 positions match TRBD1. The trim removed 8 bases at V and 3 bases at J, leaving 12 bases unmatched. This CDR3 is built from 16 residues. Germline-derived CDR1 and CDR2 are MNHEY and SMNVEV (reference sequence). The CDR3 here is CASSFRQGQGTDTQYF. CDR3 nucleotides: TGTGCCAGCTCCTTCCGGCAGGGACAGGGTACAGATACGCAGTATTTT.

The chain employs TRBV7-8 and TRBJ2-5, with D possibly TRBD1 on 5 matching bases. Germline assignment: CDR1 SGHVS and CDR2 FQNEAQ. Trimming took 4 bases from V and 4 from J, leaving 13 bases between them. The CDR3 totals 14 residues. CDR3 region: CASSSTRVRETQYF. For the CDR3, the DNA is TGTGCCAGCAGCTCAACCAGGGTGAGAGAGACCCAGTACTTC.

The table lists this clone with a few counts. The V gene is TRBV5-1, the J gene TRBJ2-3, with TRBD2 matching over 9 bases. The CDR3 runs to 18 residues. The junction had 8 bases not matched to a gene; V was cut back by 0 bases and J by 0 bases. Germline CDR1 and CDR2: SGHRS and YFSETQ. The CDR3 coding sequence is TGCGCCAGCAGCTTGGCTTATCGGCGGGAGGGGAGCACAGATACGCAGTATTTT. Amino acid sequence: CASSLAYRREGSTDTQYF.

This clone was recorded once. This chain links TRBV7-9 with TRBJ2-1; D gene ambiguous. V lost 5 bases and J lost 8, with 22 bases in between. The germline CDR1 and CDR2 sequences are SEHNR and FQNEAQ (reference sequence). CDR3 length: 16 amino acids. CDR3 sequence: CASSPPLRLVIDEQFF. The DNA of the CDR3 is TGTGCCAGCAGCCCCCCCCTCCGGCTAGTGATCGATGAGCAGTTCTTC.

This clone turned up a few times. V and J are TRBV6-1 and TRBJ2-7, with unresolved D. The CDR3 spans 11 residues. Germline CDR1 MNHNS, CDR2 SASEGT. V was shortened by 3 bases and J by 3 bases, with 3 bases between the two germline ends. This CDR3 reads CASSEGYEQYF. The DNA for the CDR3 is TGTGCCAGCAGTGAGGGCTACGAGCAGTACTTC.

This sequence joins TRBV1 and TRBJ2-7; the listed D gene, TRBD2, was not tested against the DNA. TRBV1 is a documented pseudogene. The length of the CDR3 is 16 residues. CDR3 DNA: TGCACCAGCAGCCAAGTCACTAGCGGGACCCGCTACGAGCAGTACTTC. Translation: CTSSQVTSGTRYEQYF.

The chain combines TRBV18 with TRBJ2-7; no clear D. V was cut by 3 bases and J by 2 bases, with 14 bases left in between. Germline V gene data show CDR1 as KGHSH and CDR2 as LQKENI. The CDR3 has 15 residues. The CDR3 reads CASSPVRGGTYEQYF. In nucleotides, the CDR3 is TGTGCCAGCTCACCGGTTCGTGGCGGCACCTACGAGCAGTACTTC.

This clone rates as medium-sized (0.01 to 0.1%). This chain joins TRBV12-5 and TRBJ1-1; tentative D call: TRBD1 (5 bases). CDR3 length: 14 amino acids. The germline V and J ends were trimmed by 6 bases and 7 bases, with 18 bases remaining between them. Germline CDR1 and CDR2: LGHNT and FRNRAP. This CDR3 is CASGRTGLLYEAFF. The CDR3 DNA follows: TGTGCTAGTGGACGAACAGGTCTCCTCTATGAAGCTTTCTTT.

Relative to its sample, this clone is medium-sized (0.01 to 0.1%). The J gene is TRBJ2-3, the V gene TRBV28; 12 bases align to TRBD2. The length of the CDR3 is 14 residues. V lost 7 bases, J lost 5 bases, and 4 bases stayed unmatched. Germline CDR1 reads MDHEN; CDR2 reads SYDVKM. For the CDR3, the DNA is TGTGCCAGCACACTAGCGGGAGGAATAGATACGCAGTATTTT. The encoded protein is CASTLAGGIDTQYF.

This rearrangement joins TRBV7-8 to TRBJ2-3, with D possibly being TRBD2 (6 bases). In germline, CDR1 is SGHVS, CDR2 FQNEAQ. The CDR3 length is 15 residues. V was cut by 7 bases and J by 3 bases, with 17 bases left in between. CDR3 in amino acids: CASTPRRGKTDTQYF. CDR3 nucleotides: TGTGCCAGCACCCCAAGACGGGGGAAGACAGATACGCAGTATTTT.

The sample holds one count of this clone. This rearrangement joins TRBV5-4 to TRBJ1-1, with 9 positions matching TRBD1. V trimming: 4 bases; J trimming: 4 bases; junction bases outside the gene matches: 5. The CDR3 covers 14 residues. Germline CDR1 and CDR2: SGHNT and YYREEE (reference sequence). In DNA, the CDR3 is TGTGCCAGCAGCGGCTGGGACAGGGCCACTGAAGCTTTCTTT. This encodes CASSGWDRATEAFF.

The rearrangement uses TRBV6-5 and TRBJ2-1; D not certain. CDR3 length: 11 residues. Trimming took 5 bases from V and 6 from J, leaving 5 bases between them. The germline gives CDR1 MNHEY, CDR2 SVGAGI. The CDR3 sequence: CASSGFNEQFF. CDR3 nucleotides: TGTGCCAGCAGTGGCTTCAATGAGCAGTTCTTC.

The chain recombines TRBV2 with TRBJ2-3; D is uncertain. Germline assignment: CDR1 SNHLY and CDR2 FYNNEI. The CDR3 runs to 15 residues. V dropped 6 bases and J dropped 0 bases, with 13 bases sitting between them. The CDR3 loop reads CASSPQSTSTDTQYF. The CDR3 DNA is TGTGCCAGCAGCCCCCAGAGTACTAGCACAGATACGCAGTATTTT.

This clone is labeled medium-sized. This chain uses TRBV5-1 with TRBJ1-1; D may be TRBD1 (6 bases). This CDR3 region has 16 residues. Germline CDR1 reads SGHRS; CDR2 reads YFSETQ. The V and J ends lost 1 base and 4 bases respectively, with 17 bases between them. The DNA of the CDR3 is TGCGCCAGCAGCTTGACAGGGAGTGGGCGGTCCACTGAAGCTTTCTTT. Its protein is CASSLTGSGRSTEAFF.

The rearrangement links TRBV7-9 to TRBJ2-1; weak D call: TRBD2 (5 bases). CDR3 length: 13 amino acids. Trimming took off 2 bases at V and 7 bases at J, with 9 bases between the two ends. Germline assignment: CDR1 SEHNR and CDR2 FQNEAQ (reference sequence). The CDR3 region is CASSLWTPNEQFF. CDR3 nucleotides: TGTGCCAGCAGCTTATGGACTCCTAATGAGCAGTTCTTC.

The rearrangement uses TRBV20-1 and TRBJ2-5; D remains ambiguous. The CDR3 is made up of 10 amino acids. Germline V gene sequence: CDR1 DFQATT, CDR2 SNEGSKA (reference sequence). The ends were cut back, 8 bases at V and 2 bases at J, with 6 bases in the middle. This CDR3 reads CSPRQETQYF. The DNA of the CDR3 is TGCAGTCCTCGTCAAGAGACCCAGTACTTC.

The chain links TRBV27 to TRBJ2-2, with TRBD2 identical over 7 bases. Germline CDR1 and CDR2: MNHEY and SMNVEV (reference sequence). This CDR3 region has 13 residues. Losses at the gene ends were 4 bases for V and 5 bases for J; bases not matched to a gene: 1. This CDR3 reads CASSWGGTGELFF. The CDR3 DNA reads TGTGCCAGCAGTTGGGGAGGGACCGGGGAGCTGTTTTTT.

This chain joins TRBV30 and TRBJ1-2; D is possibly TRBD1 (5 bases). V was shortened by 8 bases and J by 5 bases, with 24 bases between the two germline ends. This CDR3 region has 15 residues. Germline V gene lookup returns CDR1 GTSNPN and CDR2 SVGIG (reference sequence). CDR3 amino acids: CASESMDKGFYGYTF. CDR3 nucleotides: TGTGCCAGCGAATCCATGGACAAGGGGTTTTATGGCTACACCTTC.

The V and J genes are TRBV9 and TRBJ2-5; 9 bases align to TRBD1. The CDR3 is 15 amino acids. V gave up 7 bases and J gave up 1 base; unmatched junction bases: 8. CDR1 is SGDLS, CDR2 YYNGEE, per germline. DNA for the CDR3: TGTGCCAGCGGGCGACAGGGGGTTTTCCAAGAGACCCAGTACTTC. Translated: CASGRQGVFQETQYF.